One TCR beta chain is described in this entry. These data come from a study of T cells after yellow fever vaccination. TCRdb itself ran the 5' RACE reads through MiXCR, one entry per CDR3 protein. The sample lists just under 600,000 distinct CDR3 sequences, approximately 15% occurring once. Trimming removed 6 bases from V and 8 bases from J, with 19 bases in between. This CDR3 region has 15 residues. Specimen: PBMCs, collected on the day of the yellow fever booster vaccination. The source is a man aged 25-40 years who received the YFV17D yellow fever vaccine. This sequence joins TRBV12-3 or TRBV12-4 and TRBJ1-4; D is uncertain. CDR3 loop: CASRGSDLSREKLFF. The CDR3 bases are TGTGCCAGCAGAGGATCGGACCTAAGTAGAGAAAAACTGTTTTTT.